This T cell receptor (beta chain) was profiled in a study of blood T cell repertoires in COVID-19. Background on the study: The analysed material was cDNA or gDNA that came from T cells, B-cell-depleted T cells, or PBMCs.

Original methodology: Amplified reference gene primers provided the basis for estimating nucleated cell counts. Using immunoSEQ multiplex PCR, the repertoire was profiled, and TCRdb retains in-frame clones only, with some absent. The DNA gave D and trimming, while V, J and clone size come from that table. The table includes about 120,000 clones, roughly four fifths detected once. This TCR came from a man between 60 and 75 years old with acute or convalescent COVID-19. The sequenced material came from peripheral blood.

The CDR3 region has the DNA TGTGCCACCAGTGACCGCCCAGGGAAGGGCTACAATGAGCAGTTCTTC. Translating gives CATSDRPGKGYNEQFF. V and J are TRBV24-1 and TRBJ2-1; maybe TRBD1 (5 bases). V lost 4 bases, J lost 3 bases, and 15 bases lay in between. The CDR3 length is 16 residues. Germline V gene data show CDR1 as KGHDR and CDR2 as SFDVKD.